This is a list of T cell receptor beta chains from one sample in a study of blood T cell repertoires in COVID-19. Assay: immunoSEQ multiplex PCR; the TCRdb copy retains only in-frame clones and omits some. Of approximately 450,000 clones in the sample, approximately 90% are singletons; the top ten hold approximately 4.5%. Sequencing was done on a sample of peripheral blood. The receptors derive from a woman under 40 with acute or convalescent COVID-19. Both conserved end residues are part of each CDR3. The D gene is left open where the match is weak. Only part of the rows carry a size: once, few, many, or a class if the clone is expanded.

TRBJ1-2 | TRBD1 | TRBV5-1 | NA | CASRRGTGEGGYTF | TGCGCCAGCAGAAGGGGGACAGGGGAGGGCGGCTACACCTTC
TRBJ2-3 | TRBD2 | TRBV14 | NA | CASRRHGTSGGNTDTQYF | TGTGCCAGCAGACGACACGGGACTAGCGGGGGGAACACAGATACGCAGTATTTT
TRBJ2-3 | TRBD1 | TRBV9 | NA | CASKPQGAGTDTQYF | TGTGCCAGCAAACCACAGGGGGCGGGAACAGATACGCAGTATTTT
TRBJ2-7 | TRBD1 | TRBV6-2/TRBV6-3 | NA | CASSNRDRLSYEQYF | TGTGCCAGCAGTAACCGGGACAGACTCTCCTACGAGCAGTACTTC
TRBJ1-4 | NA | TRBV6-5 | NA | CASSYGGVGEKLFF | TGTGCCAGCAGTTACGGAGGGGTGGGTGAAAAACTGTTTTTT
TRBJ1-3 | TRBD1 | TRBV7-9 | once | CASSLARTGGTIYF | TGTGCCAGCAGCTTAGCGCGGACAGGGGGCACCATATATTTT
TRBJ1-6 | TRBD1 | TRBV7-9 | once | CASSTTTLDRWNSPLHF | TGTGCCAGCAGCACGACGACCCTGGACAGGTGGAATTCACCCCTCCACTTT
TRBJ1-6 | NA | TRBV29-1 | few | CSVKKTGDYNSPLHF | TGCAGCGTTAAGAAGACAGGAGACTATAATTCACCCCTCCACTTT
TRBJ2-7 | TRBD1 | TRBV27 | NA | CASGTGGYEQYF | TGTGCCAGCGGGACAGGGGGCTACGAGCAGTACTTC
TRBJ2-5 | TRBD2 | TRBV9 | NA | CASSTSGQETQYF | TGTGCCAGCAGCACTAGCGGGCAAGAGACCCAGTACTTC
TRBJ1-2 | TRBD1 | TRBV9 | NA | CASSASGQLYGYTF | TGTGCCAGCAGCGCCTCGGGACAGCTCTATGGCTACACCTTC
TRBJ2-1 | TRBD2 | TRBV5-4 | NA | CASSLGSGGALEQFF | TGTGCCAGCAGCTTGGGTAGCGGGGGGGCCCTTGAGCAGTTCTTC
TRBJ1-1 | NA | TRBV4-1 | NA | CASSQTPNTEAFF | TGCGCCAGCAGCCAGACACCGAACACTGAAGCTTTCTTT
TRBJ1-3 | NA | TRBV5-1 | NA | CASSVGLGNTIYF | TGCGCCAGCAGCGTCGGACTTGGAAACACCATATATTTT
TRBJ2-7 | NA | TRBV6-2/TRBV6-3 | NA | CASSRTVTLLASNEQYF | TGTGCCAGCAGCCGCACTGTTACTCTTCTAGCTAGCAACGAGCAGTACTTC
TRBJ1-4 | NA | TRBV7-9 | NA | CASSLGSGEKLFF | TGTGCCAGCAGCTTAGGGTCCGGTGAAAAACTGTTTTTT
TRBJ2-1 | NA | TRBV7-9 | NA | CASSFAATYNEQFF | TGTGCCAGCAGCTTTGCTGCTACCTACAATGAGCAGTTCTTC
TRBJ2-2 | NA | TRBV7-3 | once | CASSPEGGTGELFF | TGTGCCAGCAGCCCCGAGGGTGGCACCGGGGAGCTGTTTTTT
TRBJ1-2 | NA | TRBV5-1 | NA | CASSLVGQGLVGAPVPGYTF | TGCGCCAGCAGCTTGGTTGGGCAGGGGCTCGTTGGGGCCCCCGTTCCTGGCTACACCTTC
TRBJ2-1 | NA | TRBV15 | NA | CATTQRRSYNEQFF | TGTGCCACCACCCAGCGGAGAAGCTACAATGAGCAGTTCTTC
TRBJ1-1 | NA | TRBV19 | NA | CASNSASGKNTEAFF | TGTGCCAGCAATTCGGCGTCAGGAAAGAACACTGAAGCTTTCTTT
TRBJ2-7 | NA | TRBV4-1 | NA | CASSQGYGNIYEQYF | TGCGCCAGCAGCCAAGGTTATGGCAACATCTACGAGCAGTACTTC
TRBJ2-1 | TRBD2 | TRBV4-1 | NA | CASSQARGGLYNEQFF | TGCGCCAGCAGCCAGGCTCGGGGGGGCTTGTACAATGAGCAGTTCTTC
TRBJ2-1 | TRBD1 | TRBV5-1 | NA | CASSTGQGLYNEQFF | TGCGCCAGCAGCACCGGACAGGGCCTATACAATGAGCAGTTCTTC
TRBJ2-3 | TRBD2 | TRBV27 | NA | CASSLRLAGGADTQYF | TGTGCCAGCAGTTTAAGGTTGGCGGGGGGGGCAGATACGCAGTATTTT
TRBJ2-2 | TRBD1 | TRBV9 | NA | CASSETGTVDTGELFF | TGTGCCAGCAGCGAAACCGGGACAGTGGACACCGGGGAGCTGTTTTTT
TRBJ2-2 | TRBD2 | TRBV12-5 | NA | CASGLVSLAAGTGELFF | TGTGCTAGTGGTTTGGTATCCCTAGCGGCGGGCACCGGGGAGCTGTTTTTT
TRBJ2-3 | NA | TRBV29-1 | once | CSAPLRDSFPDTQYF | TGCAGCGCACCACTACGGGACTCCTTCCCAGATACGCAGTATTTT
TRBJ2-7 | NA | TRBV18 | NA | CASSPGAPLAYEQYF | TGTGCCAGCTCACCTGGTGCGCCACTCGCCTACGAGCAGTACTTC
TRBJ1-5 | NA | TRBV5-1 | NA | CASSPDSGNQPQHF | TGCGCCAGCAGCCCAGACAGTGGGAATCAGCCCCAGCATTTT
TRBJ2-7 | TRBD1 | TRBV7-9 | once | CASSLAGTGTGYYEQYF | TGTGCCAGCAGCTTAGCAGGGACCGGGACAGGGTACTACGAGCAGTACTTC